This TCR beta chain comes out of a study of blood T cell repertoires in COVID-19. Study context: PBMCs, B-cell-depleted T cells, or T cells provided the cDNA or gDNA that made up the material.

This CDR3 contains 17 residues. Germline loops: CDR1 MGHRA, CDR2 YSYEKL. V was shortened by 5 bases and J by 3 bases, with 17 bases between the two germline ends. Original processing methods: For nucleated cells, counts were estimated from reference gene primer amplification. Here immunoSEQ multiplex PCR was the method, and the copy in TCRdb shows in-frame clones only, minus some. V and J calls and clone size follow that table, whereas D and trimming were derived from the DNA. Of roughly 230,000 clones listed, roughly 84% are singletons. This chain connects TRBV4-1 to TRBJ2-6; D may be TRBD1 (5 bases). The clonotype comes from a woman between 50 and 59 years old with acute or convalescent COVID-19. The source material was peripheral blood. The CDR3 spells CASSLKGSESGANVLTF. Written as DNA, the CDR3 is TGCGCCAGCAGCTTAAAGGGGTCGGAAAGTGGGGCCAACGTCCTGACTTTC.